A selection of T cell receptor beta chains follows, all from one sample in a study of cytomegalovirus exposure and HLA in healthy donors. The data were produced by immunoSEQ multiplex PCR, yet TCRdb's version contains in-frame clones alone and is incomplete. The data hold some 150,000 clones, with more than 80% observed a single time. The sequencing sample was made of PBMCs. These receptors all come from a woman aged 18-29 years in good health and CMV-seropositive. CDR3s include the opening cysteine and the closing phenylalanine or tryptophan. The D gene is left open where the match is weak. Clone size is stated in some rows and not others, as once, few, many or a class when expanded.

clone size	V gene	J gene	D gene	CDR3 DNA	CDR3 protein
.	TRBV2	TRBJ1-1	.	TGTGCCACCAACCTCAGGGAGGGCACTGAAGCTTTCTTT	CATNLREGTEAFF
.	TRBV30	TRBJ1-2	.	TGTGCCCTAGGGGTTAACTATGGCTACACCTTC	CALGVNYGYTF
.	TRBV7-8	TRBJ1-2	TRBD1	TGTGCCAGCAGCTCTAAAGGACAGGGAAGGCTCTATGGCTACACCTTC	CASSSKGQGRLYGYTF
.	TRBV19	TRBJ1-2	.	TGTGCCAGTATCTCGTGGGCATCTGGCTACACCTTC	CASISWASGYTF
.	TRBV11-1	TRBJ2-3	.	TGTGCCAGCAGCTTGGTTGGGGGGAGTGAGCACAGCACAGATACGCAGTATTTT	CASSLVGGSEHSTDTQYF
.	TRBV13	TRBJ2-2	.	TGTGCCAGCAGCTCATCCCCGGGACATGGGGCGTCCGGGGAGCTGTTTTTT	CASSSSPGHGASGELFF
.	TRBV7-9	TRBJ2-3	TRBD2	TGTGCCAGCAGCTTACGGAGCGGGGGGCAAGCTAGCACAGATACGCAGTATTTT	CASSLRSGGQASTDTQYF
once	TRBV11-3	TRBJ2-2	TRBD1	TGTGCCAGCAGCCGCGCAGGACAGGGGGCGCCCGGGGAGCTGTTTTTT	CASSRAGQGAPGELFF
once	TRBV30	TRBJ1-2	.	TGTGCCTGGAGAAAGACAGACTTCTATGGCTACACCTTC	CAWRKTDFYGYTF
.	TRBV19	TRBJ2-7	.	TGTGCCAGTAGTATACGTGGTTTCGGCTACGAGCAGTACTTC	CASSIRGFGYEQYF
few	TRBV19	TRBJ1-1	TRBD1	TGTGCCAGTAGTGTTACAGGGGGCATCAACACTGAAGCTTTCTTT	CASSVTGGINTEAFF
.	TRBV6-5	TRBJ1-1	.	TGTGCCAGCAGTCCACGAGACATGAACACTGAAGCTTTCTTT	CASSPRDMNTEAFF
.	TRBV4-3	TRBJ1-5	.	TGCGCCAGCAGCCAAAAGACAGGTAGCAATCAGCCCCAGCATTTT	CASSQKTGSNQPQHF
.	TRBV15	TRBJ2-5	.	TGTGCCACCAGCAGCCCCAGGAGGTCGGATCAAGAGACCCAGTACTTC	CATSSPRRSDQETQYF
.	TRBV30	TRBJ2-6	.	TGTGCCTGGAGAAAAGGGGCTGGGGCCAACGGCCTGACTTTC	CAWRKGAGANGLTF
once	TRBV7-4	TRBJ2-3	TRBD1	TGTGCCAGCAGCCTTACGGGGACAGGGACCGCAGATACGCAGTATTTT	CASSLTGTGTADTQYF
.	TRBV19	TRBJ1-1	.	TGTGCCAGTAGTCTGCGGGGGGCCACTGAAGCTTTCTTT	CASSLRGATEAFF
.	TRBV29-1	TRBJ2-5	.	TGCAGCGTCGTATTACCCACAGGGCCCCTCCAAGAGACCCAGTACTTC	CSVVLPTGPLQETQYF
.	TRBV5-6	TRBJ1-6	.	TGTGCCAGCAGCTTGGTACAGACATATAATTCACCCCTCCACTTT	CASSLVQTYNSPLHF
.	TRBV29-1	TRBJ1-1	TRBD1	TGCAGCGTTGAAGAAACCGGGACAGGGACTGAAGCTTTCTTT	CSVEETGTGTEAFF
.	TRBV7-2	TRBJ2-1	TRBD2	TGTGCCAGCAGCTTCCGCGGGGGGGACAATGAGCAGTTCTTC	CASSFRGGDNEQFF
once	TRBV6-1	TRBJ1-3	.	TGTGCCAGCTCCGCGGGGGACACGCGGAACACCATATATTTT	CASSAGDTRNTIYF
.	TRBV5-6	TRBJ1-3	TRBD1	TGTGCCAGCACCACCAGGACAACAGGGGGTGGAGGAAACACCATATATTTT	CASTTRTTGGGGNTIYF
.	TRBV7-2	TRBJ2-7	TRBD1	TGTGCCAGCAGCTTAATATCGGGACAGGGTCGCGAGCAGTACTTC	CASSLISGQGREQYF
once	TRBV5-5	TRBJ2-3	.	TGTGCCAGCAGCAGTATTCGGGGGGATACGCAGTATTTT	CASSSIRGDTQYF
.	TRBV7-9	TRBJ2-7	TRBD2	TGTGCCAGCAGCAGGGCGGGGGATTCTCCCTACGAGCAGTACTTC	CASSRAGDSPYEQYF
.	TRBV18	TRBJ1-5	.	TGTGCCAGCCCAGGCGGGAAACCAGACAGATACAATCAGCCCCAGCATTTT	CASPGGKPDRYNQPQHF
.	TRBV19	TRBJ1-4	.	TGTGCCAGTAGTATAAGTTTACAGCTCAATGAAAAACTGTTTTTT	CASSISLQLNEKLFF
once	TRBV19	TRBJ2-1	.	TGTGCCAGTACCAATAGGCCGACTAGCTCCTACAATGAGCAGTTCTTC	CASTNRPTSSYNEQFF
.	TRBV5-4	TRBJ2-7	TRBD2	TGTGCCAGCAGCTTGCTCCCCCTACTAGCGGGGGGGGTCCGCGAGCAGTACTTC	CASSLLPLLAGGVREQYF
once	TRBV19	TRBJ1-5	.	TGTGCCAGTAGTATCGCAGACAGAAGCAATCAGCCCCAGCATTTT	CASSIADRSNQPQHF
.	TRBV2	TRBJ2-7	.	TGTGCCAGCAGTGAAGCGATGGCCGGGGAGCAGTACTTC	CASSEAMAGEQYF
.	TRBV28	TRBJ2-5	.	TGTGCCAGCGCCTTTGGCGGGGGCTTCCAAGAGACCCAGTACTTC	CASAFGGGFQETQYF
.	TRBV9	TRBJ2-5	TRBD1	TGTGCCAGCAGCGGGGGGACAGGGGTTGCGGAGACCCAGTACTTC	CASSGGTGVAETQYF
.	TRBV15	TRBJ1-2	.	TGTGCCACCAGCAGCCCAACAGGGAACTATGGCTACACCTTC	CATSSPTGNYGYTF
.	TRBV5-1	TRBJ2-7	TRBD1	TGCGCCAGCAGCCAGGGGACAGGCGTTGGGGTCTCCGAGCAGTACTTC	CASSQGTGVGVSEQYF
.	TRBV7-2	TRBJ1-1	TRBD1	TGTGCCAGCAGTGGGCCGACAGGGATGAACACTGAAGCTTTCTTT	CASSGPTGMNTEAFF
.	TRBV6-4	TRBJ2-1	TRBD1	TGTGCCAGCAGTCAAACCGGGACAGGGGGCTACAATGAGCAGTTCTTC	CASSQTGTGGYNEQFF
.	TRBV7-3	TRBJ2-3	.	TGTGCCAGCAGTTTTACAGGTGGAAGCACAGATACGCAGTATTTT	CASSFTGGSTDTQYF
.	TRBV11-3	TRBJ2-3	TRBD1	TGTGCCAGCAGCAAAAGGACAGGGAGTTCAGATACGCAGTATTTT	CASSKRTGSSDTQYF
.	TRBV9	TRBJ2-7	.	TGTGCCAGCAGCGTAAATGGGGCTTCCTACGAGCAGTACTTC	CASSVNGASYEQYF
.	TRBV19	TRBJ1-1	TRBD1	TGTGCCAGTAGTATCCGCAGGGACAGCACTGAAGCTTTCTTT	CASSIRRDSTEAFF
.	TRBV14	TRBJ1-1	.	TGTGCCAGCAGCCAGATCCCCCTATCTGAAGCTTTCTTT	CASSQIPLSEAFF
.	TRBV5-6	TRBJ1-6	.	TGTGCCAGCAGCTTTACAGGTTATAATTCACCCCTCCACTTT	CASSFTGYNSPLHF
.	TRBV7-8	TRBJ1-4	TRBD1	TGTGCCAGCAGCTTGCGGGACAGGGGTAATGAAAAACTGTTTTTT	CASSLRDRGNEKLFF
few	TRBV6-1	TRBJ2-2	TRBD2	TGTGCCAGCCAGACTAGCGGGGAAGGAACCGGGGAGCTGTTTTTT	CASQTSGEGTGELFF
.	TRBV7-2	TRBJ2-1	TRBD1	TGTGCCAGCAGCTCTGACAGGGTCTACAATGAGCAGTTCTTC	CASSSDRVYNEQFF
.	TRBV6-5	TRBJ2-3	.	TGTGCCAGCAGGCGCGGACACACAAGCACAGATACGCAGTATTTT	CASRRGHTSTDTQYF
.	TRBV7-2	TRBJ1-5	.	TGTGCCAGCAGTAATAGCAATCAGCCCCAGCATTTT	CASSNSNQPQHF
.	TRBV10-3	TRBJ2-7	.	TGTGCCATCAGTGAGGGGCAGACCTACGAGCAGTACTTC	CAISEGQTYEQYF
few	TRBV4-1	TRBJ2-6	TRBD1	TGCGCCAGCAGCCAGCCGGGACAGGGAGTTTTTGGGGCCAACGTCCTGACTTTC	CASSQPGQGVFGANVLTF
.	TRBV11-3	TRBJ1-1	.	TGTGCCAGCAGCCAGTTCCAGGACACTGAAGCTTTCTTT	CASSQFQDTEAFF
.	TRBV5-4	TRBJ2-7	TRBD1	TGTGCCAGCAGCTTGCGAGGACAGGCAAGGGATAAGCAGTACTTC	CASSLRGQARDKQYF
.	TRBV15	TRBJ2-7	.	TGTGCCACCAGCAGAGATGTAGCTTCCTCCTACGAGCAGTACTTC	CATSRDVASSYEQYF
.	TRBV10-2	TRBJ2-7	.	TGCGCCAGCAGTGACCTTACCTACGAGCAGTACTTC	CASSDLTYEQYF
.	TRBV6-5	TRBJ2-5	TRBD1	TGTGCCAGCAACCCCCGGGACAGTTCCCTTCCATACTTC	CASNPRDSSLPYF
.	TRBV6-5	TRBJ2-7	.	TGTGCCAGCAGTTATCTCCAGTACGAGCAGTACTTC	CASSYLQYEQYF
.	TRBV10-1	TRBJ2-1	TRBD1	TGCGCCGTCAACAGGGGTAATGAGCAGTTCTTC	CAVNRGNEQFF
.	TRBV7-7	TRBJ2-7	TRBD2	TGTGCTAGCAGCCCCGCGGGGGGTTCGGCGCACGAGCAGTACTTC	CASSPAGGSAHEQYF
.	TRBV4-3	TRBJ2-4	TRBD2	TGCGCCAGCAGCCAAACTAGCGGAGGGGCCAAAAACATTCAGTACTTC	CASSQTSGGAKNIQYF